This T cell receptor (beta chain) stems from a study of cytomegalovirus exposure and HLA in healthy donors. Study-level findings and limits: Diagnosis of cytomegalovirus status made by the classifier reportedly showed high specificity and sensitivity.

The donors were part of the validation cohort of around 110 subjects. That cohort was separate from the first cohort, which comprised roughly 670 subjects. Points on this clone: Its cognate antigen is unknown.

Measured with immunoSEQ multiplex PCR; TCRdb has only the in-frame clones, and not every one. The repertoire includes approximately 160,000 clones, about 90% of them detected once, and about a tenth sits in the top ten. Sequencing was performed on PBMCs. This clonotype originated in a woman aged 18 to 35 in good health and CMV-seropositive.

The CDR3 protein is CASSGGEGDTQYF. The DNA for the CDR3 is TGTGCCAGCAGCGGAGGAGAGGGAGATACGCAGTATTTT. V usage is TRBV9 and J usage is TRBJ2-3, with D possibly being TRBD2 (5 bases). The CDR3 totals 13 residues. Trimming cost V 3 bases and J 5 bases, with 10 bases left between them. Germline loops: CDR1 SGDLS, CDR2 YYNGEE.